The rows below give T cell receptor beta chains drawn from one sample of a study of blood T cell repertoires in COVID-19. Generated by immunoSEQ multiplex PCR, the TCRdb table keeps only in-frame clones and is missing some. The sample lists about 210,000 clones; 86% were seen once. The sample consisted of PBMCs or T cells enriched from blood (not recorded which). The receptors were sampled from a woman aged 30 to 39 who had been exposed to COVID-19. Each CDR3 is given with its conserved first and last residue. Fields, in order: V gene, D gene, J gene, clone size, CDR3 length, CDR3 DNA, CDR3 protein. A D gene is named only where the DNA matches it firmly. Clone sizes are given selectively: once, few, many, or a class where the clone is expanded.

V: TRBV6-1
D: TRBD1
J: TRBJ2-7
size: few
length: 15
DNA: TGTGCCAGCAGTGAAGCAGGACAGGTACGCTACGAGCAGTACTTC
CDR3: CASSEAGQVRYEQYF

V: TRBV5-1
D: NA
J: TRBJ2-7
size: NA
length: 15
DNA: TGCGCCAGCAGCTTGGGGGCAGGGCACTCCTACGAGCAGTACTTC
CDR3: CASSLGAGHSYEQYF

V: TRBV7-8
D: NA
J: TRBJ2-5
size: NA
length: 13
DNA: TGTGCCAGCAGCTGGGGACTTGAAGAGACCCAGTACTTC
CDR3: CASSWGLEETQYF

V: TRBV18
D: TRBD1
J: TRBJ1-1
size: NA
length: 15
DNA: TGTGCCAGCTCACGGATGGGACAGGGGGACACTGAAGCTTTCTTT
CDR3: CASSRMGQGDTEAFF

V: TRBV5-4
D: TRBD1
J: TRBJ1-1
size: NA
length: 15
DNA: TGTGCCAGCAGCTGGGGGCAGGGGGCAGGTACTGAAGCTTTCTTT
CDR3: CASSWGQGAGTEAFF

V: TRBV15
D: NA
J: TRBJ2-4
size: NA
length: 16
DNA: TGTGCCACCAGCAGATCCGGTGGGGAGGCCAAAAACATTCAGTACTTC
CDR3: CATSRSGGEAKNIQYF

V: TRBV25-1
D: NA
J: TRBJ1-4
size: NA
length: 16
DNA: TGTGCCAGCAGTGAAGGAGGAGGCGGCAGTAATGAAAAACTGTTTTTT
CDR3: CASSEGGGGSNEKLFF

V: TRBV27
D: TRBD1
J: TRBJ1-3
size: NA
length: 18
DNA: TGTGCCAGCAGTCCTACCCGGGACAGGGGGCCGGGGGGAAACACCATATATTTT
CDR3: CASSPTRDRGPGGNTIYF

V: TRBV2
D: NA
J: TRBJ2-2
size: NA
length: 15
DNA: TGTGCCAGCAGTGAAGCCGCAGTGAACACCGGGGAGCTGTTTTTT
CDR3: CASSEAAVNTGELFF

V: TRBV5-1
D: TRBD1
J: TRBJ1-6
size: once
length: 12
DNA: TGCGCCAGCAGGACAGGGTATTCACCCCTCCACTTT
CDR3: CASRTGYSPLHF

V: TRBV29-1
D: NA
J: TRBJ2-6
size: NA
length: 14
DNA: TGCAGCGTTCACGGGACTTCTGGGGCCAACGTCCTGACTTTC
CDR3: CSVHGTSGANVLTF

V: TRBV6-5
D: NA
J: TRBJ1-3
size: few
length: 15
DNA: TGTGCCAGCAGTCGGGACACACAGAGTGGAAACACCATATATTTT
CDR3: CASSRDTQSGNTIYF